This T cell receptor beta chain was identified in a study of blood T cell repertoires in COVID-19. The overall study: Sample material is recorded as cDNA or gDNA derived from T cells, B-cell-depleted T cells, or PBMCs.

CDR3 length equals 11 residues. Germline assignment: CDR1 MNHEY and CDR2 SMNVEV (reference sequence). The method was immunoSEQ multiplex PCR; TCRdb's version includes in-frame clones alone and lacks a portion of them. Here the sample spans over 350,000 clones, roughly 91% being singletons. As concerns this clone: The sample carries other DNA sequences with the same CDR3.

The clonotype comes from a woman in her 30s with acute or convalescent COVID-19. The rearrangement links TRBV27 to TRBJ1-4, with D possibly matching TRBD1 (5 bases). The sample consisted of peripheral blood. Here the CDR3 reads CASRRGEKLFF. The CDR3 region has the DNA TGTGCTAGCCGGAGGGGTGAAAAACTGTTTTTT.